This T cell receptor beta chain was found in a study of cytomegalovirus exposure and HLA in healthy donors. The wider study: Earlier, 100 million to 120 million unique TCR beta sequences were recovered from roughly 200 million T cells by an analysis. Regarding the study as a whole: Fewer N-insertions than the 666-donor mean were reportedly shown by an Asian-associated ancestry cluster in a later analysis.

The PCR contained 60 Vbeta and 13 Jbeta primers. Repertoires were generated with immunoSEQ multiplex PCR, while TCRdb's copy carries only in-frame clones and drops some. The repertoire holds fewer than 60,000 clones, with about two thirds as singletons. Trimming left V 0 bases short and J 3 bases short, with 8 bases between. This CDR3 is built from 15 residues. CDR1 and CDR2 from the germline V gene are SGHVS and FNYEAQ. The sample holds a few counts of this clone. Its specificity is not known. The sequence came from a woman aged 45-65 years in good health and CMV-seropositive. V usage is TRBV7-6 and J usage is TRBJ2-2; possibly TRBD2 for D (5 bases). Specimen: PBMCs. The CDR3 is CASSLAPGYTGELFF. In DNA, the CDR3 is TGTGCCAGCAGCTTAGCCCCGGGGTACACCGGGGAGCTGTTTTTT.